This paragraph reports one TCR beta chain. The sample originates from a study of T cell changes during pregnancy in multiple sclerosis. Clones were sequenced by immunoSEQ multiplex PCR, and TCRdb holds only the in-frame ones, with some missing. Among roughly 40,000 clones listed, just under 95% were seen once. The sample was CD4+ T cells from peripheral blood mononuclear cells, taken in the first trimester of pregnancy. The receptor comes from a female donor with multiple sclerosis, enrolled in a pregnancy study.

The CDR3 DNA follows: TGTGCCAGTAGTATCACAGCGGCTAACTATGGCTACACCTTC. Its translation: CASSITAANYGYTF. The chain has TRBV19 and TRBJ1-2; D gene uncertain. This CDR3 has 14 residues. Germline assignment: CDR1 LNHDA and CDR2 SQIVND (reference sequence). Deletions cut 3 bases from V and 0 bases from J, with 8 bases between.